A single sample is the source of the 22 T cell receptor beta chains below, sequenced in a study of cytomegalovirus exposure and HLA in healthy donors. PCR used 60 Vbeta primers and 13 Jbeta primers. Assay used: immunoSEQ multiplex PCR; TCRdb lists only in-frame clones, some missing. The top ten hold around 2.3% of the sample, which has over 150,000 clones, 75% to 90% seen once. Specimen: PBMCs. These TCRs come from a male donor in good health and CMV-seronegative.

With regard to this clone: The sample contains more than one DNA sequence encoding this CDR3. The J gene is TRBJ1-1, the V gene TRBV6-5; TRBD1 matches 8 bases. Germline V lookup: CDR1 MNHEY, CDR2 SVGAGI. The CDR3 spans 14 residues. The ends lost 2 bases at V and 1 base at J; junction bases unmatched: 0. The CDR3, as DNA: TGTGCCAGCAGTTACGGGACAGGGAACACTGAAGCTTTCTTT. Protein sequence: CASSYGTGNTEAFF.

The rearrangement joins TRBV6-1 to TRBJ2-5; 7 bases fit TRBD1. The J call may be in error: the DNA end matches TRBJ2-7 better. The CDR3 is 16 amino acids. Germline-derived CDR1 and CDR2 are MNHNS and SASEGT. CDR3 bases: TGTGCCAGCAGTGCCCCGGACAGGAGACTTACCTACGAGCAGTACTTC. This sequence encodes CASSAPDRRLTYEQYF.

The V and J genes are TRBV5-1 and TRBJ2-5; 9 positions match TRBD1. This CDR3 is built from 14 residues. In germline, CDR1 is SGHRS, CDR2 YFSETQ. Germline trimming cut 5 bases from V and 3 bases from J; bases unmatched to any gene: 5. The CDR3 region has the DNA TGCGCCAGCAGTTATACAGGGGGCGAAGAGACCCAGTACTTC. Translating it yields CASSYTGGEETQYF.

This chain links TRBV19 with TRBJ1-6; D may be TRBD1 (5 bases). Trimming pared 3 bases from V and 8 bases from J, leaving 11 bases between. CDR3 length equals 14 residues. The germline V gene has CDR1 LNHDA and CDR2 SQIVND (reference sequence). The CDR3 region is CASSMGQDDSPLHF. The CDR3 nucleotides read TGTGCCAGTAGTATGGGGCAGGACGATTCACCCCTCCACTTT.

A word on this clone: At one boundary the junction diverges from the germline segment, which might be a read error. V usage is TRBV11-2 and J usage is TRBJ2-4; TRBD1 matches 10 bases. The CDR3 runs 15 residues. Per the germline V gene, CDR1 is SGHAT and CDR2 is FQNNGV. The CDR3 region has the DNA TGTGCCAGCAACGACAGGGGGCTATCCAAAAACAGTCAGTACTTC. Amino acid sequence: CASNDRGLSKNSQYF.

This clone turned up a few times. The chain joins TRBV5-1 to TRBJ2-2, with a weak D call TRBD1 (6 bases). This CDR3 region has 15 residues. Trimming removed 3 bases from V and 0 bases from J, with 9 bases in between. CDR1 is SGHRS, CDR2 YFSETQ, per germline. The chain's CDR3 is CASSWGHANTGELFF. The CDR3 nucleotides read TGCGCCAGCAGCTGGGGACACGCGAACACCGGGGAGCTGTTTTTT. The whole variable domain, remainder taken from reference TRBV5-1 and TRBJ2-2, is KAGVTQTPRYLIKTRGQQVTLSCSPISGHRSVSWYQQTPGQGLQFLFEYFSETQRNKGNFPGRFSGRQFSNSRSEMNVSTLELGDSALYLCASSWGHANTGELFFGEGSRLTVL.

The rearrangement links TRBV7-9 to TRBJ2-1, with a tentative D call TRBD1 (6 bases). The CDR3 runs 15 residues. The V end lost 1 base, the J end lost 9 bases, and 16 bases lay between the germline ends. The germline V gene encodes CDR1 SEHNR and CDR2 FQNEAQ (reference sequence). The CDR3 region has the DNA TGTGCCAGCAGCTTAGGGGGGACAAGTTTTGGTGAGCAGTTCTTC. Its translation: CASSLGGTSFGEQFF. The whole variable domain, filled in from reference TRBV7-9 and TRBJ2-1, reads DTGVSQNPRHKITKRGQNVTFRCDPISEHNRLYWYRQTLGQGPEFLTYFQNEAQLEKSRLLSDRFSAERPKGSFSTLEIQRTEQGDSAMYLCASSLGGTSFGEQFFGPGTRLTVL.

The V call is TRBV5-4, the J call TRBJ2-7; 9 bases map to TRBD2. Germline V lookup: CDR1 SGHNT, CDR2 YYREEE (reference sequence). V trimming: 0 bases; J trimming: 3 bases; junction bases outside the gene matches: 1. There are 14 residues in the CDR3. CDR3 amino acids: CASSLASGVYEQYF. The CDR3 DNA sequence: TGTGCCAGCAGCTTGGCTAGCGGGGTCTACGAGCAGTACTTC.

The V call is TRBV7-9, the J call TRBJ2-5; D remains unclear. The CDR3 covers 15 residues. Trimming pared 6 bases from V and 4 bases from J, leaving 18 bases between. The germline CDR1 and CDR2 sequences are SEHNR and FQNEAQ (reference sequence). The CDR3 here is CASSLSPGSRETQYF. In nucleotides, the CDR3 is TGTGCCAGCAGTCTCTCTCCGGGTAGTCGAGAGACCCAGTACTTC.

The chain links TRBV2 to TRBJ2-7; D is uncertain. With 8 bases removed from V and 0 bases from J, the gap between germline ends came to 14 bases. The V gene's germline CDR1 is SNHLY and CDR2 FYNNEI. This CDR3 region has 14 residues. CDR3 sequence: CASVRGYLSYEQYF. CDR3 coding DNA: TGTGCCAGCGTTAGAGGCTACCTCTCCTACGAGCAGTACTTC.

The rearrangement links TRBV5-6 to TRBJ2-7; unclear D gene. The CDR3 runs 14 residues. CDR1 is SGHDT and CDR2 is YYEEEE in the germline V gene. V lost 0 bases and J 0 bases, leaving 7 bases between the germline ends. For the CDR3, the DNA is TGTGCCAGCAGCTTGGTCCATAGCTCCTACGAGCAGTACTTC. Amino acids: CASSLVHSSYEQYF.

The rearrangement uses TRBV5-5 and TRBJ2-1, with 8 bases identical to TRBD1. The CDR3 is made up of 16 amino acids. Germline assignment: CDR1 SGHKS and CDR2 YYEKEE (reference sequence). Trimming cost V 4 bases and J 0 bases; bases outside gene matches: 6. The CDR3 protein is CASSPWTGSSYNEQFF. The CDR3 region has the DNA TGTGCCAGCAGCCCTTGGACAGGGAGCTCCTACAATGAGCAGTTCTTC.

V is TRBV7-7 and J is TRBJ2-2, with TRBD1 identical over 8 bases. Germline V lookup: CDR1 SSHAT, CDR2 FNYEAQ (reference sequence). The junction had 4 bases not matched to a gene; V was cut back by 9 bases and J by 1 base. This CDR3 has 14 amino acids. For the CDR3, the DNA is TGTGCCAGTGCCGGGACAGGGAACACCGGGGAGCTGTTTTTT. It translates to CASAGTGNTGELFF.

V usage is TRBV7-9 and J usage is TRBJ2-3, with 15 bases lining up with TRBD2. The CDR3 is made up of 19 amino acids. The V gene's germline CDR1 is SEHNR and CDR2 FQNEAQ (reference sequence). V was clipped by 7 bases and J by 5 bases; unmatched bases: 16. CDR3 coding DNA: TGTGCCAGCAACTCCTTCCCGGGACTAGCGGGGGGCGGGATAGATACGCAGTATTTT. Translation gives CASNSFPGLAGGGIDTQYF.

V gene TRBV4-3 combines with J gene TRBJ1-2; the D gene is possibly TRBD1 (6 bases). The CDR3 spans 13 residues. CDR1 LGHNA and CDR2 YSLEER come from the germline V gene. V was clipped by 3 bases and J by 4 bases, with 9 bases between them. This CDR3 reads CASSQDSFYGYTF. CDR3 bases: TGCGCCAGCAGCCAGGACAGTTTCTATGGCTACACCTTC.

The V call is TRBV6-1, the J call TRBJ1-6, with D hard to call. CDR3 length: 14 residues. Trimming cost V 7 bases and J 14 bases, with 21 bases left between them. Germline V lookup: CDR1 MNHNS, CDR2 SASEGT. CDR3 coding DNA: TGTGCCAGCACCGAAGCAGATCCCTCGGGAACCCTCCACTTT. This gives the protein CASTEADPSGTLHF.

This clone was seen once. The J gene is TRBJ1-6, the V gene TRBV19; 10 nucleotides match TRBD1. The CDR3 is made up of 16 amino acids. Unmatched junction bases numbered 9, after V lost 5 bases and J lost 8 bases. Per germline, CDR1 LNHDA and CDR2 SQIVND (reference sequence). Written as DNA, the CDR3 is TGTGCCAGTAGTTTGGGGACAGGGGACGATCATTCACCCCTCCACTTT. This codes for CASSLGTGDDHSPLHF.

The V call is TRBV6-1, the J call TRBJ1-1, with no clear D. Trimming shortened V by 6 bases and J by 1 base, and 12 bases separated the two germline ends. Per germline, CDR1 MNHNS and CDR2 SASEGT. The CDR3 sequence is 14 residues long. This CDR3 is CASSELQRNTEAFF. Written as DNA, the CDR3 is TGTGCCAGCAGCGAACTACAGAGGAACACTGAAGCTTTCTTT.

The CDR3 sequence is CASSSGFYEQYF. As DNA, the CDR3 is TGTGCCAGCAGTTCGGGATTTTACGAGCAGTACTTC. V and J are TRBV6-5 and TRBJ2-7; a weak D match, TRBD2 (5 bases). V lost 4 bases and J 4 bases, leaving 8 bases between the germline ends. Germline V lookup: CDR1 MNHEY, CDR2 SVGAGI. CDR3 length: 12 amino acids.

This clone appeared a few times. The V call is TRBV7-2, the J call TRBJ1-2; a possible D gene is TRBD1 (5 bases). V dropped 8 bases and J dropped 5 bases, with 9 bases sitting between them. The CDR3 runs to 11 residues. Per germline, CDR1 SGHTA and CDR2 FQGNSA. DNA for the CDR3: TGTGCCAGCGGGGGGGATTATGGCTACACCTTC. Protein product: CASGGDYGYTF.

CDR3 protein: CASSVGTSGRYNEQFF. The DNA of the CDR3 is TGTGCCAGCAGCGTAGGAACTAGCGGGAGATACAATGAGCAGTTCTTC. This chain links TRBV9 with TRBJ2-1; 11 bases map to TRBD2. J lost 4 bases, V lost 0 bases, and 3 bases had no gene match. Germline V gives CDR1 SGDLS, CDR2 YYNGEE. CDR3 length: 16 residues.

Only a few counts were recorded for this clone. This chain joins TRBV5-4 and TRBJ1-1; D uncertain. Deletions cut 1 base from V and 2 bases from J, with 9 bases between. This CDR3 has 14 amino acids. CDR1 is SGHNT and CDR2 is YYREEE in the germline V gene (reference sequence). The CDR3 nucleotides read TGTGCCAGCAGCTTGAGACGGGGAAACACTGAAGCTTTCTTT. Translation: CASSLRRGNTEAFF.